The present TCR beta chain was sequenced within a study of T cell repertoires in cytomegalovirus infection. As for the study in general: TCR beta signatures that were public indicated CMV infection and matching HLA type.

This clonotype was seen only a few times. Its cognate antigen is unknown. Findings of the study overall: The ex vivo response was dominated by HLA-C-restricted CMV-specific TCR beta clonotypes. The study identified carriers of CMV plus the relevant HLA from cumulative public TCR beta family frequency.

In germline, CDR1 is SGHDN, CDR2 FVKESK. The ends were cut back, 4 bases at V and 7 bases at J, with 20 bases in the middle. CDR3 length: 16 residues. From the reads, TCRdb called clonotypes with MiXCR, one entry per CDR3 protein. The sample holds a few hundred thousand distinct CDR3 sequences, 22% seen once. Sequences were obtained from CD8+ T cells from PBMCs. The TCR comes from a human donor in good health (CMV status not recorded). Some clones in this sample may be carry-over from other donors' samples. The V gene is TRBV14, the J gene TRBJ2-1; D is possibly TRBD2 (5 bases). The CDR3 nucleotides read TGTGCCAGCAGCCCCTGGATAGAGGGAGAACGGAATGAGCAGTTCTTC. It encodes CASSPWIEGERNEQFF.